This TCR beta chain derives from a study of blood T cells in healthy people across ages. Study-level information: Researchers report that template switching captured about one barcoded beta molecule per two T cells.

Trimming at V came to 2 bases and at J to 2 bases, leaving 7 bases not matched to a gene. Per the germline V gene, CDR1 is SGHRS and CDR2 is YFSETQ. The CDR3 has 15 amino acids. Of note for this clonotype: Its antigen remains unknown.

Broader study findings: Diversity figures based on one million T cells were deemed too low. TCR beta diversity, measured per million T cells, fell in a roughly linear way with age.

Combining a sample-barcoded 5' primer with a J-beta primer mix, a second PCR ran for 7 to 11 cycles. Researchers report that a template-switch adaptor with 12 random nucleotides tagged each cDNA molecule. Each CDR3 protein is one row after TCRdb ran MiXCR on the 5' RACE reads. This repertoire shows about 830,000 distinct CDR3 sequences, 55% to 65% found once; its top ten account for around a quarter. This TCR was sampled from a man aged 25-40 years in good health. The rearrangement uses TRBV5-1 and TRBJ2-7; 7 bases line up with TRBD1. The sequencing sample was made of blood. In DNA form, the CDR3 reads TGCGCCAGCAGCTTTGACAGGGCTACCACCTACGAGCAGTACTTC. This gives the protein CASSFDRATTYEQYF. Supplemented by reference TRBV5-1 and TRBJ2-7, the full variable domain reads KAGVTQTPRYLIKTRGQQVTLSCSPISGHRSVSWYQQTPGQGLQFLFEYFSETQRNKGNFPGRFSGRQFSNSRSEMNVSTLELGDSALYLCASSFDRATTYEQYFGPGTRLTVT.